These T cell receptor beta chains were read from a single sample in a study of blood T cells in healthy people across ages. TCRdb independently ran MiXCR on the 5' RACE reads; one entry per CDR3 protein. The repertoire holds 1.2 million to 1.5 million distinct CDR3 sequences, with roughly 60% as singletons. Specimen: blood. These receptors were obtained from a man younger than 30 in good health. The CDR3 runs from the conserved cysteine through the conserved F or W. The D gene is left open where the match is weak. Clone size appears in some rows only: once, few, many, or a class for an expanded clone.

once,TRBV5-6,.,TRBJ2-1,TGTGCCAGCAGCTTTAGCGGAGCTCAAGAGACCCAGTTCTTC,CASSFSGAQETQFF
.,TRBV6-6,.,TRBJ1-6,TGTGCCAGCAGTTACTCGAAAGGGGGGGCAGGGAGTTCACCCCTCCACTTT,CASSYSKGGAGSSPLHF
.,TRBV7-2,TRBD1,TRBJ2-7,TGTGCCAGCAGCTTATGGCCGACAGGGACCTACGAGCAGTACTTC,CASSLWPTGTYEQYF
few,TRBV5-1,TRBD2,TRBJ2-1,TGCGCCAGCAGCTACGGGACTAGCGGCTACGATGAGCAGTTCTTC,CASSYGTSGYDEQFF
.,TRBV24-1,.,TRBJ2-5,TGTGCCACCAGTAATCGTGGGGAAGAGACCCAGTACTTC,CATSNRGEETQYF
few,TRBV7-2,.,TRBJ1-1,TGTGCCAGCAGCTTAGTCGCAGGGGCAACTGAAGCTTTCTTT,CASSLVAGATEAFF
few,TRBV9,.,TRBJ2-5,TGTGCCAGCAGCGTAGATTACTTAAGGCAGGAGACCCAGTACTTC,CASSVDYLRQETQYF
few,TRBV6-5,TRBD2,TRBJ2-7,TGTGCCAGCAGCTCCACTTGGACTAGCGGGGCCTACGAGCAGTACTTC,CASSSTWTSGAYEQYF
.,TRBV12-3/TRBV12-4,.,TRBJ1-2,TGTGCCAGCAGTTTGACACGATTAAACTATGGCTACACCTTC,CASSLTRLNYGYTF
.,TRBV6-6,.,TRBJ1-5,TGTGCCAGCCAAAGCTCGGCCGGGGGCAATCAGCCCCAGCATTTT,CASQSSAGGNQPQHF
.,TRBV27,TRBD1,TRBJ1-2,TGTGCCAGCAGTTGGACAGGAGACGTCTATGGCTACACCTTC,CASSWTGDVYGYTF
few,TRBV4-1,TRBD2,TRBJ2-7,TGCGCCAGCAGCCAATATAGCGGGAATCCCTACGAGCAGTACTTC,CASSQYSGNPYEQYF
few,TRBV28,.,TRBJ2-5,TGTGCCAGCAGTTTATCGGGGGGCGCTGAGACCCAGTACTTC,CASSLSGGAETQYF
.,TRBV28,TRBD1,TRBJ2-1,TGTGCCAGCAGTTCGGGCCGGGACAGGGGGTACAATGAGCAGTTCTTC,CASSSGRDRGYNEQFF
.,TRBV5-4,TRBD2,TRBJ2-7,TGTGCCAGCAGCTTGGAACTAGCGGGTGACGAGCAGTACTTC,CASSLELAGDEQYF
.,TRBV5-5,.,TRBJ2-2,TGTGCCAGCAGCCGATCCGGGACATCGAACACCGGGGAGCTGTTTTTT,CASSRSGTSNTGELFF
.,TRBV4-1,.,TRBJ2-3,TGCGCCAGCAGCCAAAGTGGCCTAGCGCGCACAGATACGCAGTATTTT,CASSQSGLARTDTQYF
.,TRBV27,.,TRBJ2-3,TGTGCCAGCAGTGCCGGGACATCATCCACAGATACGCAGTATTTT,CASSAGTSSTDTQYF
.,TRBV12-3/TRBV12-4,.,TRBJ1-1,TGTGCCAGCAGTCCGCGACAGAGGAACACTGAAGCTTTCTTT,CASSPRQRNTEAFF
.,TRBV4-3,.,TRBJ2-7,TGCGCCAGCAGCGAAGGGGCCACTAGCTACAATGAGCAGTACTTC,CASSEGATSYNEQYF
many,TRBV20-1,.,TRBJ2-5,TGCAGTGCTTCATTGGAGTACTTC,CSASLEYF
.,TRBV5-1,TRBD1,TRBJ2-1,TGCGCCAGCAGCACCTACGACAGGGGCAATGAGCAGTTCTTC,CASSTYDRGNEQFF
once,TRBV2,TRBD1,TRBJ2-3,TGTGCCAGCAGCTCCCCTTTCGGGACAGGGGACCCCGGGGGCACAGATACGCAGTATTTT,CASSSPFGTGDPGGTDTQYF